The 5 T cell receptor beta chains below were found in one sample sequenced in a study of shared clonotypes between healthy human individuals. Clones were sequenced by immunoSEQ multiplex PCR, and TCRdb holds only the in-frame ones, with some missing. The sample lists 2 million or so clones, 85% to 95% occurring once. Naive CD8 cells lacked CD45RO and underwent positive selection for CCR7, leaving out terminally differentiated effector memory CD45RA+ cells. The sequencing input was naive CD8+ T cells sorted from blood. Receptors originate from a man between 18 and 35 years old in good health.

The table lists this clone with many counts. The CDR3 spells CAWREGAKNIQYF. CDR3 bases: TGTGCCTGGAGGGAGGGGGCCAAAAACATTCAGTACTTC. The genes are TRBV30 and TRBJ2-4; tentative D call: TRBD2 (6 bases). This CDR3 has 13 residues. V was pared by 3 bases and J by 1 base, with 7 bases between. Germline V gene lookup returns CDR1 GTSNPN and CDR2 SVGIG (reference sequence).

The V and J genes are TRBV10-3 and TRBJ1-5, with 9 bases matching TRBD1. Germline trimming cut 9 bases from V and 2 bases from J; bases unmatched to any gene: 5. From germline, CDR1 is ENHRY and CDR2 SYGVKD. There are 14 residues in the CDR3. CDR3 DNA: TGTGCCATAGGGACAGGGATGGGCAATCAGCCCCAGCATTTT. Translated: CAIGTGMGNQPQHF.

The chain recombines TRBV7-3 with TRBJ1-1; D unresolved. Trimming cost V 0 bases and J 4 bases, with 9 bases left between them. This CDR3 is built from 14 residues. CDR1 and CDR2 (germline): SGHTA, FQGTGA. The CDR3 DNA is TGTGCCAGCAGCTTAACAGGCGCGGGCACTGAAGCTTTCTTT. Amino acid sequence: CASSLTGAGTEAFF. The variable domain in full, completed from reference TRBV7-3 and TRBJ1-1, reads GAGVSQTPSNKVTEKGKYVELRCDPISGHTALYWYRQSLGQGPEFLIYFQGTGAADDSGLPNDRFFAVRPEGSVSTLKIQRTERGDSAVYLCASSLTGAGTEAFFGQGTRLTVV.

This clone was observed a single time. The rearrangement uses TRBV14 and TRBJ1-6, with no clear D. This CDR3 contains 13 residues. Looked up from germline, CDR1 is SGHDN and CDR2 is FVKESK. Trimming shortened V by 1 base and J by 9 bases, and 7 bases separated the two germline ends. The CDR3 sequence: CASSQARGSPLHF. CDR3 in DNA: TGTGCCAGCAGCCAAGCTAGAGGTTCACCCCTCCACTTT.

This rearrangement joins TRBV27 to TRBJ2-7, with TRBD1 matching over 9 bases. This CDR3 region has 17 residues. CDR1 and CDR2 (germline): MNHEY, SMNVEV (reference sequence). J lost 2 bases, V lost 5 bases, and 13 bases had no gene match. In DNA, the CDR3 is TGTGCCAGCAGTCCGTCTCCCGGGACAGGGTTAACCTACGAGCAGTACTTC. This codes for CASSPSPGTGLTYEQYF.